This T cell receptor beta chain was sequenced for a study of T-cell memory formation after mild COVID-19. The J segment lost 3 bases and the V segment lost 6 bases, leaving 3 bases of the junction unmatched. Germline V lookup: CDR1 DFQATT, CDR2 SNEGSKA (reference sequence). The CDR3 is made up of 13 amino acids. After 5'RACE with constant-segment primers, TCR alpha and TCR beta cDNA libraries carrying sample barcodes and UMIs were obtained. One entry per CDR3 protein, called by TCRdb with MiXCR from the 5' RACE reads. This table holds about 180,000 distinct CDR3 sequences, approximately 17% found once. Whole-study findings and limits: Day 15 to 85 contracting clones showed balanced CD4/CD8; day 15 to 37 expanders favored CD4+. For second-wave clones that peaked at day 37, SARS-CoV-2 specificity went unverified.

For this clonotype: Its antigen is not identified.

The sequenced material came from PBMCs or a T cell subset sorted from them (not recorded which). This clonotype was obtained from a man between 18 and 35 years old who had mild COVID-19 (a few samples of this study predate the infection). Cell type and time point are not known. This chain uses TRBV20-1 with TRBJ2-5; 11 positions agree with TRBD2. The CDR3 sequence is CSAQTSGEETQYF. In DNA form, the CDR3 reads TGCAGTGCCCAGACTAGCGGGGAAGAGACCCAGTACTTC.